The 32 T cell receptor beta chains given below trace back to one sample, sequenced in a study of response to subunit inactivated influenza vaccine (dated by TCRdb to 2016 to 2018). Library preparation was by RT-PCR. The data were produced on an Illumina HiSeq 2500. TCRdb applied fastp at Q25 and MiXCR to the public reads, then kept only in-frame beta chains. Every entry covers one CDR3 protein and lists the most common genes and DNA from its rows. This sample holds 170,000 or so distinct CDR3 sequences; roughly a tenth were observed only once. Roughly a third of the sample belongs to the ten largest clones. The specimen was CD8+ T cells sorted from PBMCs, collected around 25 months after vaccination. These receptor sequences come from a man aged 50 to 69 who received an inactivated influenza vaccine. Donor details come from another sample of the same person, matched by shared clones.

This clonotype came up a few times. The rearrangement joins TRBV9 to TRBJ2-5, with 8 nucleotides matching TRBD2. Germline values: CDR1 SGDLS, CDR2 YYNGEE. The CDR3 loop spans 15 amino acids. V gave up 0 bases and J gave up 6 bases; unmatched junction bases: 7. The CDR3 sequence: CASSVDSGGPKTQYF. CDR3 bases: TGTGCCAGCAGCGTAGATTCGGGAGGGCCAAAGACCCAGTACTTC.

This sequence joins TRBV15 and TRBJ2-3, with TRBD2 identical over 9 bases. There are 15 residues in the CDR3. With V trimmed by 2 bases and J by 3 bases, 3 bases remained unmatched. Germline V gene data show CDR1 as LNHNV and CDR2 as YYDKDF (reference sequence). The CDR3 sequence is CATSRTLAGTDTQYF. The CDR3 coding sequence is TGTGCCACCAGCAGAACGCTAGCGGGAACAGATACGCAGTATTTT. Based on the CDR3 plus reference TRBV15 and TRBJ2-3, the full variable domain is DAMVIQNPRYQVTQFGKPVTLSCSQTLNHNVMYWYQQKSSQAPKLLFHYYDKDFNNEADTPDNFQSRRPNTSFCFLDIRSPGLGDTAMYLCATSRTLAGTDTQYFGPGTRLTVL.

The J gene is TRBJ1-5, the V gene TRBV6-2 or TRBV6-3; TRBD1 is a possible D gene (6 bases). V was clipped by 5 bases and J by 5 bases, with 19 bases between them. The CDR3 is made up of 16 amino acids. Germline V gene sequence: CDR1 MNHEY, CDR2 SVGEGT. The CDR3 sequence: CASSPRRGAEYQPQHF. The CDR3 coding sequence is TGTGCCAGCAGTCCTCGGCGGGGGGCTGAGTATCAGCCCCAGCATTTT.

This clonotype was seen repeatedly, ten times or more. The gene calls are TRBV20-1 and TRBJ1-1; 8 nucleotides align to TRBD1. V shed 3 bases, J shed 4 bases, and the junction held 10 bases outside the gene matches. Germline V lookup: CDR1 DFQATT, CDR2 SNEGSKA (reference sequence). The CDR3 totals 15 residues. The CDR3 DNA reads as TGCAGTGCTAGGTCTGACTGGACAGGGAGCACTGAAGCTTTCTTT. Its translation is CSARSDWTGSTEAFF.

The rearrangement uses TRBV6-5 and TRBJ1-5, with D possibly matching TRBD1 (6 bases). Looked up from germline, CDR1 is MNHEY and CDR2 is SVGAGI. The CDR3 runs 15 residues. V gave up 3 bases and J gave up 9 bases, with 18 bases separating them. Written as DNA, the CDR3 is TGTGCCAGCAGTTATGGGTGGACAGCGCAGGGGCCCCAGCATTTT. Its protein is CASSYGWTAQGPQHF.

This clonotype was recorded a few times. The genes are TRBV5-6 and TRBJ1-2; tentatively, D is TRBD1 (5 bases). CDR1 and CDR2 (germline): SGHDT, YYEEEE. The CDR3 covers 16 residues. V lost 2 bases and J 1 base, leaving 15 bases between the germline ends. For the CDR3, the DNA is TGTGCCAGCAGCTTATTGGGGGACTTAATTAACTATGGCTACACCTTC. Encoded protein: CASSLLGDLINYGYTF.

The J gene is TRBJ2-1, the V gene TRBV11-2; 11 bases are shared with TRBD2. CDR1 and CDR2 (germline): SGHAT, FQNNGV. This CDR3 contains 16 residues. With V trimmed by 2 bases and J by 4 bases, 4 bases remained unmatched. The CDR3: CASSLLLAGAYNEQFF. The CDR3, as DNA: TGTGCCAGCAGCTTACTACTAGCGGGAGCTTACAATGAGCAGTTCTTC.

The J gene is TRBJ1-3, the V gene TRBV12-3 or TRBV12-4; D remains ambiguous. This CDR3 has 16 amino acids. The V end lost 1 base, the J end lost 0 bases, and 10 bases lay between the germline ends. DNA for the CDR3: TGTGCCAGCAGTTTAGTCGGTGAGAGCTCTGGAAACACCATATATTTT. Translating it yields CASSLVGESSGNTIYF.

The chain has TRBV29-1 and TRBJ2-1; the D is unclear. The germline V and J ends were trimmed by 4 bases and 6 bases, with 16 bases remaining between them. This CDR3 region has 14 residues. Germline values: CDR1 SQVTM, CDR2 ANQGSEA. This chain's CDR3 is CSVVGLQSGNEQFF. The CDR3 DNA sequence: TGCAGCGTTGTGGGCCTCCAGAGTGGCAATGAGCAGTTCTTC.

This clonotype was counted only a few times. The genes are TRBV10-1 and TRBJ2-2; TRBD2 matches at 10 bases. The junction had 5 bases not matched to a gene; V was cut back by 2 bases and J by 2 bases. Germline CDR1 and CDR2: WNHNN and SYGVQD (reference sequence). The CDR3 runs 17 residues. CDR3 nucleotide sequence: TGCGCCAGCAGTGAGCCCGCTAGCGGGGGCAACACCGGGGAGCTGTTTTTT. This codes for CASSEPASGGNTGELFF.

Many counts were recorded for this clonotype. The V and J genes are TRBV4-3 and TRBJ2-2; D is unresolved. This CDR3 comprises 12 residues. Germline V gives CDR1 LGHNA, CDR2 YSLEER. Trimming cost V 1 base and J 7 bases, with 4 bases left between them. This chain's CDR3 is CASSQGHGELFF. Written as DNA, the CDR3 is TGCGCCAGCAGCCAAGGCCACGGGGAGCTGTTTTTT.

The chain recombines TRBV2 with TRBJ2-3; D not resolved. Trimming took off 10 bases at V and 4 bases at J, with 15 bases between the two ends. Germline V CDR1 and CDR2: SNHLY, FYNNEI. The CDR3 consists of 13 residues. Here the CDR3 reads CATPTRWADTQYF. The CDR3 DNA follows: TGTGCCACCCCGACACGTTGGGCAGATACGCAGTATTTT.

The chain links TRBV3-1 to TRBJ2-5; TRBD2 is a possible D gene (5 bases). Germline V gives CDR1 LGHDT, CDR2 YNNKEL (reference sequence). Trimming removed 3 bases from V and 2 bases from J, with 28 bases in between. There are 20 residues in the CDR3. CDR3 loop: CASSQGIRRASERSQETQYF. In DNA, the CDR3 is TGTGCCAGCAGCCAGGGGATTCGGCGGGCCTCCGAGCGGAGTCAAGAGACCCAGTACTTC.

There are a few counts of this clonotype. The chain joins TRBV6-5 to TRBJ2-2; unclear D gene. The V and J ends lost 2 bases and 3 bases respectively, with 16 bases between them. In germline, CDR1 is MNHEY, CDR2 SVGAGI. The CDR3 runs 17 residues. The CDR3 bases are TGTGCCAGCAGTTACCCCGTGTATAGTTTGGACACCGGGGAGCTGTTTTTT. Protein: CASSYPVYSLDTGELFF.

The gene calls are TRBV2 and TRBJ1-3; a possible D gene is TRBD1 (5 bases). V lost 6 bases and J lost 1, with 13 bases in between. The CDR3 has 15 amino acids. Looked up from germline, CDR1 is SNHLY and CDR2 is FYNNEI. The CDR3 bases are TGTGCCAGCAGCGCGGGCTCAGGGTCTGGAAACACCATATATTTT. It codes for CASSAGSGSGNTIYF.

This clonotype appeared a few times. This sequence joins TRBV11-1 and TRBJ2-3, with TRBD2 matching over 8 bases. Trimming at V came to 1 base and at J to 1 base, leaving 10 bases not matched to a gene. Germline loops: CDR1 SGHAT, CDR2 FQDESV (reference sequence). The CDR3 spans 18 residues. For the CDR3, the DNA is TGTGCCAGCAGCTTAGGAGGTAGCGGGGCATACCGCACAGATACGCAGTATTTT. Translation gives CASSLGGSGAYRTDTQYF.

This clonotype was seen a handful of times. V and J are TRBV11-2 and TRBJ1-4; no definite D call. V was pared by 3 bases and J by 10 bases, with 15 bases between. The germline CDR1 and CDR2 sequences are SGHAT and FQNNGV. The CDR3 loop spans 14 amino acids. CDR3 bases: TGTGCCAGCAGCTTGTGGCAGGCCGACGGAAAACTGTTTTTT. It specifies CASSLWQADGKLFF.

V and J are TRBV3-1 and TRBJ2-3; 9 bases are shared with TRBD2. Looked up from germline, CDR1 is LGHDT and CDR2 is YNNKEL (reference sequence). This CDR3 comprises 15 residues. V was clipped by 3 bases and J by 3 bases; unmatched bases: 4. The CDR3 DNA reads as TGTGCCAGCAGCCATCCGGGACTAGCAACAGATACGCAGTATTTT. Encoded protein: CASSHPGLATDTQYF.

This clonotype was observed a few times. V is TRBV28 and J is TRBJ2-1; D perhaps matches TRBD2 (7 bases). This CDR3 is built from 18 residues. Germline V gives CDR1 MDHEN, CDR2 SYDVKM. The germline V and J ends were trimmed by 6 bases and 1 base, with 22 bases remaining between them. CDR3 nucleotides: TGTGCCAGCAGAGGGGTAGGGGGGGGGCCCGTTTCCTACAATGAGCAGTTCTTC. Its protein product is CASRGVGGGPVSYNEQFF.

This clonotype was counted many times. CDR3 sequence: CSVITGPTTDTQYF. CDR3 nucleotides: TGCAGCGTCATTACGGGACCAACGACAGATACGCAGTATTTT. The V gene is TRBV29-1, the J gene TRBJ2-3, with D perhaps TRBD1 or TRBD2 (5 bases each). Trimming cost V 6 bases and J 3 bases, with 16 bases left between them. CDR3 length: 14 residues. Germline lookup yields CDR1 SQVTM and CDR2 ANQGSEA.

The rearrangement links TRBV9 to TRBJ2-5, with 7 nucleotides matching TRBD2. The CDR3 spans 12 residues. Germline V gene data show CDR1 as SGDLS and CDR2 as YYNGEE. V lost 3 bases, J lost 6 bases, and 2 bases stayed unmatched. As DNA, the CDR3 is TGTGCCAGCAGCGGGGGGGGGAAGACCCAGTACTTC. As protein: CASSGGGKTQYF.

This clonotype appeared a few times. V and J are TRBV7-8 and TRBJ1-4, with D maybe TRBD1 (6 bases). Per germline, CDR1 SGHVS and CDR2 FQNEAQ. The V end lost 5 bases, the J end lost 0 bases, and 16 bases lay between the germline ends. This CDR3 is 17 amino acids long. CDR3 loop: CASSASTGLSTNEKLFF. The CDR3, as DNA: TGTGCCAGCAGCGCGAGTACAGGGCTATCAACTAATGAAAAACTGTTTTTT.

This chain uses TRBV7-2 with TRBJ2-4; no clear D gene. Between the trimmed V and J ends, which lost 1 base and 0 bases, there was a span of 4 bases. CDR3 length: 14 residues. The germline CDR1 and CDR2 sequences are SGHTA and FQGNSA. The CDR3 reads CASSLVLAKNIQYF. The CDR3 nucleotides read TGTGCCAGCAGCTTAGTCCTAGCCAAAAACATTCAGTACTTC.

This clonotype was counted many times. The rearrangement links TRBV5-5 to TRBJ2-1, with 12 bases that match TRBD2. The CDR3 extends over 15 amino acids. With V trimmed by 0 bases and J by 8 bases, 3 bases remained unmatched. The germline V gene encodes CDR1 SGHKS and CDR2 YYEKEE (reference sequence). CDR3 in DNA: TGTGCCAGCAGCTTGGGACTAGCGGGAGTGTATGAGCAGTTCTTC. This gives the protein CASSLGLAGVYEQFF.

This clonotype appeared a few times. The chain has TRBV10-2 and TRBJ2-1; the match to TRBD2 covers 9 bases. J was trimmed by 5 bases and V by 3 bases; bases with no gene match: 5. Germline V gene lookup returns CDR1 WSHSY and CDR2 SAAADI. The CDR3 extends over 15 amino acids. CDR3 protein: CASSEWRGGNNEQFF. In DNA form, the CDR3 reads TGCGCCAGCAGTGAATGGCGGGGGGGCAACAATGAGCAGTTCTTC.

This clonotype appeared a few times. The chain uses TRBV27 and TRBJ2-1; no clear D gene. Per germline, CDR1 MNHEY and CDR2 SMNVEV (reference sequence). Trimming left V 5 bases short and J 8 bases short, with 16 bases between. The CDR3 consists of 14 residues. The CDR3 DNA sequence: TGTGCCAGCAGTCCCCCCCCAGGCGGAGATGAGCAGTTCTTC. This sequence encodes CASSPPPGGDEQFF.

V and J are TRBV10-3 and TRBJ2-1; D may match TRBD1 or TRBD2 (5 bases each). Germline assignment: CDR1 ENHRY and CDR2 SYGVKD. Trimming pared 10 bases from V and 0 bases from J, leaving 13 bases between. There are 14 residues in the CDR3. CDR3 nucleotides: TGTGCCACGGGGACCCCAAGCTCCTACAATGAGCAGTTCTTC. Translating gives CATGTPSSYNEQFF.

This CDR3 is CASSRTDRSYEQYF. Here the CDR3 DNA reads TGTGCCAGCAGTAGAACAGACAGGTCCTACGAGCAGTACTTC. The chain carries TRBV27 and TRBJ2-7; D possibly corresponds to TRBD1 (6 bases). There are 14 residues in the CDR3. V was clipped by 5 bases and J by 1 base, with 12 bases between them. The V gene's germline CDR1 is MNHEY and CDR2 SMNVEV (reference sequence).

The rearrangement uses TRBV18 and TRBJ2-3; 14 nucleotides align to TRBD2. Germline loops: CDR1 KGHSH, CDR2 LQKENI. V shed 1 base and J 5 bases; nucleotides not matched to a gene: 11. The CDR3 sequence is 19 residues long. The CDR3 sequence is CASSPLTGTSGRRGDTQYF. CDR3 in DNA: TGTGCCAGCTCACCACTGACCGGGACTAGCGGGAGACGGGGAGATACGCAGTATTTT. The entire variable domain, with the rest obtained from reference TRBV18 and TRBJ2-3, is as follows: NAGVMQNPRHLVRRRGQEARLRCSPMKGHSHVYWYRQLPEEGLKFMVYLQKENIIDESGMPKERFSAEFPKEGPSILRIQQVVRGDSAAYFCASSPLTGTSGRRGDTQYFGPGTRLTVL.

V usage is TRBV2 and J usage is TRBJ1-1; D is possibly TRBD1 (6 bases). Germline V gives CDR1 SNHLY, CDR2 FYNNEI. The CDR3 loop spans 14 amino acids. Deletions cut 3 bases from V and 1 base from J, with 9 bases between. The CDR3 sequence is CASSDMGQNTEAFF. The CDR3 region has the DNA TGTGCCAGCAGTGATATGGGACAGAACACTGAAGCTTTCTTT.

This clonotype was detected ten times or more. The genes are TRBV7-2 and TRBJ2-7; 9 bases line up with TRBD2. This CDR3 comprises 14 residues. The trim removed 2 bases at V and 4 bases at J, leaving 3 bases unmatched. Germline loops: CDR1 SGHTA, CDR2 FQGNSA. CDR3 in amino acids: CASSLLAGTYEQYF. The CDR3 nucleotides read TGTGCCAGCAGCTTACTAGCGGGGACGTACGAGCAGTACTTC.

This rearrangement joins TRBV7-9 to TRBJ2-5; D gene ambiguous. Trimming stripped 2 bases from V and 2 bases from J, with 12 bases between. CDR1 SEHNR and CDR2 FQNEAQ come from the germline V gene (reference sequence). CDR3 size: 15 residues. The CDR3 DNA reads TGTGCCAGCAGCTTACGGGCAGGCCTACAAGAGACCCAGTACTTC. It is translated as CASSLRAGLQETQYF.